Listed below are T cell receptor beta chains from one sample, sequenced in a study of T cells in Graves' hyperthyroidism and ophthalmopathy. One entry per CDR3 protein, called by TCRdb with MiXCR from the multiplex PCR reads. Altogether approximately 640,000 distinct CDR3 sequences are present, around a sixth being singletons, with the ten largest covering about a sixth. Sequenced material: blood. All receptors derive from a man aged 50 to 59 with Graves' hyperthyroidism. Each CDR3 is given without its conserved first and last residue.

>TRBV5-1
ASSGGQVTGANVLT
>TRBV28
ASSFMVGQGAGEQY
>TRBV24-1
ATSPRSAGGGTEQF
>TRBV24-1
ATSDSTSGIAGELF
>TRBV20-1
SASWGTEAF
>TRBV6-1
ASSPQGSSSYNEQF
>TRBV6-2/TRBV6-3
ASNGPFTEAF
>TRBV5-1
ASSPNPGTQNAYEQY
>TRBV20-1
SAKEREYYNEQF
>TRBV11-2
ASSRGAESYNEQF
>TRBV20-1
SAQGGSRRSTDTQY
>TRBV20-1
SARNQRESSYNEQF
>TRBV29-1
SVETSGTWNEQF
>TRBV6-5
ASSYSQGNQPQH
>TRBV9
ASSTGTGEVYEQY
>TRBV3-1
ASSLPASTDTQY
>TRBV3-1
ASSHTMSYEQY
>TRBV6-1
ASSLGTRWETQY
>TRBV28
ASRLFQGAANEKLF
>TRBV20-1
SARDPALGLAGDYNEQF
>TRBV6-4
ASSALAGEIRNEQF
>TRBV20-1
SASTLAEAKNIQY
>TRBV11-2
ASSPHFIEQF
>TRBV19
ASRIQLLSNQPQH
>TRBV2
ASRLAGGPYNEQF
>TRBV28
ASSLFPGKGEQY
>TRBV5-1
ASSLIGTGVGETQY
>TRBV20-1
SARGYSRGASGYNEQF
>TRBV25-1
ASSRLAGEGDIQY
>TRBV19
ASRPNSATNEKLF
>TRBV20-1
SSRRTPNTEAF
>TRBV5-1
ASRAGGEQY
>TRBV20-1
SAIQGLAGGGSYEQY
>TRBV29-1
SVRPDRENTEAF
>TRBV19
ASSREGLVYNEQF
>TRBV2
ASSVAPSGYNEQF
>TRBV9
ASTQHQAGVNEQF
>TRBV28
ASRVTGGENQPQH
>TRBV18
ASSPRQSMDEKLF
>TRBV11-2
ASSLADGFFTDTQY
>TRBV4-3
ASSQDLWGQGSQTQY
>TRBV28
ASSLRGAMNTGELF
>TRBV19
ASRRTLLRGHQETQY
>TRBV7-9
ASTGQGAAYNEQF
>TRBV4-2
ASSQDVWGSNQPQH
>TRBV6-2/TRBV6-3
ASRYVRGKADTQY
>TRBV27
ASSLSPLADTQY
>TRBV30
AWSVGAGGASLSYEQY
>TRBV18
ASSPPVRQGNAQF
>TRBV19
ASSFGTGSTGELF
>TRBV29-1
SVDGRLFRGGYT
>TRBV3-1
ASTERGNTGELF
>TRBV20-1
SAITSGFSYNEQF